Sequencing of this T cell receptor beta chain was carried out in a study of blood T cell repertoires in COVID-19. Background on the study: Samples representing acute and convalescent COVID-19 were sourced from the United States, Italy and Spain. From T cells, B-cell-depleted T cells, or PBMCs came the material, which was cDNA or gDNA.

In the study's own analysis: Nucleated cell counts were estimated from reference gene primer amplification. TCRdb's copy holds only in-frame clones and misses some; the assay was immunoSEQ multiplex PCR. V and J calls and clone size follow that table, whereas D and trimming were derived from the DNA. This table has more than 200,000 clones, under 90% appearing once. The CDR3 runs to 14 residues. Trimming at V came to 3 bases and at J to 7 bases, leaving 9 bases not matched to a gene. CDR1 GTSNPN and CDR2 SVGIG come from the germline V gene (reference sequence). This receptor was taken from an elderly woman with COVID-19, enrolled during active disease. The rearrangement joins TRBV30 to TRBJ1-5, with TRBD1 matching 7 bases. What was sequenced was peripheral blood. The CDR3 DNA reads as TGTGCCTGGAGGCAGACAGGGATGGGGCAGCCCCAGCATTTT. It is translated as CAWRQTGMGQPQHF.